Each of the 9 T cell receptor beta chains below was sequenced from the same sample in a study of T cell responses to AZD1222 COVID-19 vaccine. Sequencing was performed with immunoSEQ multiplex PCR; in TCRdb, only in-frame clones are kept and a portion is missing. The table lists roughly 140,000 clones, roughly nine tenths of them singletons. The sample here was peripheral blood, taken 28 days after the second AZD1222 dose. These receptors came from an adult who received the AZD1222 COVID-19 vaccine.

The rearrangement joins TRBV9 to TRBJ1-4; no firm D call. There are 13 residues in the CDR3. Germline CDR1 is SGDLS and CDR2 is YYNGEE. V was cut by 4 bases and J by 7 bases, with 11 bases left in between. Here the CDR3 reads CASSTLGSEKLFF. DNA of the CDR3: TGTGCCAGCAGCACCCTGGGGAGTGAAAAACTGTTTTTT.

J is TRBJ1-1 and V is TRBV18, with D possibly being TRBD1 (5 bases). CDR3 length: 11 residues. The V end lost 4 bases, the J end lost 6 bases, and 6 bases lay between the germline ends. From germline, CDR1 is KGHSH and CDR2 LQKENI. The CDR3 region is CASSRGAEAFF. The CDR3 DNA follows: TGTGCCAGCTCACGGGGCGCTGAAGCTTTCTTT.

The chain combines TRBV5-6 with TRBJ1-4; the D is unclear. Germline CDR1 SGHDT, CDR2 YYEEEE. V lost 4 bases to trimming and J lost 5 bases, with 15 bases between them. The CDR3 is 15 residues long. The CDR3 sequence is CASSILTDVNEKLFF. The CDR3 DNA follows: TGTGCCAGCAGCATACTGACCGACGTAAATGAAAAACTGTTTTTT.

The rearrangement uses TRBV7-6 and TRBJ2-2; 9 bases are a match to TRBD1. The ends lost 5 bases at V and 5 bases at J; junction bases unmatched: 6. The CDR3 is 15 amino acids. The germline CDR1 and CDR2 sequences are SGHVS and FNYEAQ. The CDR3 DNA sequence: TGTGCCAGCAGCGATTGGACAGGGGAAACCGGGGAGCTGTTTTTT. Translated: CASSDWTGETGELFF. Drawing the rest from reference TRBV7-6 and TRBJ2-2, the complete variable domain is GAGVSQSPRYKVTKRGQDVALRCDPISGHVSLYWYRQALGQGPEFLTYFNYEAQQDKSGLPNDRFSAERPEGSISTLTIQRTEQRDSAMYRCASSDWTGETGELFFGEGSRLTVL.

The gene calls are TRBV7-9 and TRBJ1-1; no reliable D call. V was pared by 4 bases and J by 9 bases, with 12 bases between. This CDR3 is 12 amino acids long. Germline values: CDR1 SEHNR, CDR2 FQNEAQ (reference sequence). This chain's CDR3 is CASSSSDPKAFF. The CDR3 nucleotides are TGTGCCAGCAGCTCCTCTGACCCGAAAGCTTTCTTT.

This rearrangement joins TRBV24-1 to TRBJ1-2; 12 positions match TRBD1. In germline, CDR1 is KGHDR, CDR2 SFDVKD. J lost 14 bases, V lost 4 bases, and 13 bases had no gene match. The CDR3 length is 15 residues. The CDR3: CATSDPGQGAEVLTF. The CDR3 nucleotides are TGTGCCACCAGTGACCCGGGACAGGGGGCTGAAGTCTTGACCTTC.

This chain connects TRBV5-1 to TRBJ1-1, with a tentative D call TRBD1 (5 bases). V was cut by 3 bases and J by 1 base, with 7 bases left in between. The germline V gene encodes CDR1 SGHRS and CDR2 YFSETQ. This CDR3 has 13 amino acids. CDR3 DNA: TGCGCCAGCAGCTACGGGGGGAACACTGAAGCTTTCTTT. Its protein is CASSYGGNTEAFF.

V gene TRBV6-5 combines with J gene TRBJ2-1; no definite D call. The CDR3 runs 15 residues. Germline CDR1 MNHEY, CDR2 SVGAGI. V was pared by 7 bases and J by 0 bases, with 13 bases between. The DNA for the CDR3 is TGTGCCAGCACCAGGACCTCGAGCTCCTACAATGAGCAGTTCTTC. Translated, it gives CASTRTSSSYNEQFF.

The V and J genes are TRBV6-1 and TRBJ2-7, with 13 bases that match TRBD2. CDR1 is MNHNS, CDR2 SASEGT, per germline. Trimming removed 1 base from V and 7 bases from J; junction bases left unmatched: 4. The CDR3 spans 15 residues. For the CDR3, the DNA is TGTGCCAGCAGTGAAGGGATGGGACTAGCGGGGGAGCAGTACTTC. This sequence encodes CASSEGMGLAGEQYF.